This is a list of T cell receptor beta chains from one sample in a study of T cells in Graves' hyperthyroidism and ophthalmopathy. MiXCR, applied by TCRdb to the multiplex PCR reads, yields one record per CDR3 protein. The table shows about 520,000 distinct CDR3 sequences, with less than 25% occurring only once. The source material was blood. These TCRs come from a man aged 18-30 years with Graves' hyperthyroidism. Each CDR3 is given with its conserved first and last residue. Each record gives: CDR3 protein, CDR3 DNA, clone size, V gene, J gene, D gene. The D gene is left open where the match is weak. Size tells how often a clone was seen (once, few, many) or the class of an expanded clone, and some rows leave it out.

CASWIAGGKGTEAFF	TGTGCCAGCTGGATCGCCGGGGGTAAAGGCACTGAAGCTTTCTTT	NA	TRBV12-3/TRBV12-4	TRBJ1-1	NA
CASSQGQGTEAFF	TGTGCCAGCAGCCAAGGGCAGGGCACTGAAGCTTTCTTT	many	TRBV16	TRBJ1-1	NA
CASSFRGFQPQHF	TGTGCCAGCAGTTTCCGAGGGTTTCAGCCCCAGCATTTT	many	TRBV28	TRBJ1-5	NA
CASSESPPGVAGGPQETQYF	TGTGCCAGCAGTGAATCCCCCCCCGGGGTGGCGGGAGGACCCCAAGAGACCCAGTACTTC	NA	TRBV6-1	TRBJ2-5	TRBD2
CASSRDRSSAEAFF	TGTGCCAGCAGTCGGGACAGGTCGAGCGCTGAAGCTTTCTTT	many	TRBV6-2/TRBV6-3	TRBJ1-1	TRBD1
CASSSHREAGNTIYF	TGTGCCAGCAGTTCTCACAGGGAAGCTGGAAACACCATATATTTT	many	TRBV27	TRBJ1-3	NA
CASSTRTGRKDYGYTF	TGTGCCAGCAGCACCAGGACAGGGCGAAAGGACTATGGCTACACCTTC	many	TRBV13	TRBJ1-2	TRBD1
CASSYFEDGEQYF	TGTGCCAGCAGTTACTTCGAGGATGGCGAGCAGTACTTC	many	TRBV6-5	TRBJ2-7	NA
CASSELTSSGGFDF	TGTGCCAGCAGTGAACTCACTTCTAGCGGTGGGTTCGACTTC	many	TRBV2	TRBJ2-7	TRBD2
CASSLWDGNYGYTF	TGCGCCAGCAGCTTGTGGGACGGAAACTATGGCTACACCTTC	many	TRBV5-1	TRBJ1-2	NA
CASTSPRGASYEQYF	TGTGCCAGCACCTCCCCAAGGGGGGCCTCCTACGAGCAGTACTTC	NA	TRBV28	TRBJ2-7	NA
CASNSVTPGRAFF	TGTGCCAGCAATTCGGTCACCCCCGGTCGGGCTTTCTTT	few	TRBV28	TRBJ1-1	NA
CASSVTQGPYEQYF	TGTGCCAGCAGCGTAACACAGGGCCCCTACGAGCAGTACTTC	NA	TRBV28	TRBJ2-7	NA
CASSATDSTGELVF	TGCGCCAGCAGCGCGACCGACAGCACCGGGGAGCTGGTTTTT	NA	TRBV5-1	TRBJ2-2	NA
CSVEGSGQQQYF	TGCAGCGTTGAAGGGTCGGGACAGCAGCAGTACTTC	many	TRBV29-1	TRBJ2-7	TRBD1
CATSRELMDGYTF	TGTGCCACCAGCAGAGAACTAATGGATGGCTACACCTTC	NA	TRBV15	TRBJ1-2	NA
CASSAAGGNQPQHF	TGTGCCAGCAGTGCGGCAGGGGGCAATCAGCCCCAGCATTTT	many	TRBV6-1	TRBJ1-5	NA
CASSEWGNSNTEAFF	TGTGCCAGCAGTGAATGGGGGAATTCGAACACTGAAGCTTTCTTT	many	TRBV25-1	TRBJ1-1	NA
CASKSTYQETQYF	TGTGCCAGCAAATCGACCTACCAAGAGACCCAGTACTTC	few	TRBV5-6	TRBJ2-5	NA
CASSLRQGMNTGELFF	TGTGCCAGCAGCTTAAGACAGGGAATGAACACCGGGGAGCTGTTTTTT	NA	TRBV7-9	TRBJ2-2	TRBD1
CASSEGNYEQYF	TGTGCCAGCAGTGAAGGGAACTACGAGCAGTACTTC	many	TRBV6-1	TRBJ2-7	NA
CASSLWVRAGYTF	TGTGCCAGCAGTTTATGGGTGCGAGCCGGCTACACCTTC	many	TRBV28	TRBJ1-2	NA
CASSTGGSGGETQYF	TGTGCCAGCAGCACGGGGGGGTCCGGTGGGGAGACCCAGTACTTC	many	TRBV11-2	TRBJ2-5	TRBD2
CASTGTRSGNTIYF	TGTGCCAGTACAGGGACCCGCTCTGGAAACACCATATATTTT	NA	TRBV2	TRBJ1-3	NA
CASNDPEGNIQYF	TGTGCCAGCAACGACCCCGAAGGAAACATTCAGTACTTC	many	TRBV28	TRBJ2-4	NA
CASSLAFRGEWETQYF	TGTGCCAGCAGCTTAGCCTTTAGGGGGGAGTGGGAGACCCAGTACTTC	many	TRBV7-2	TRBJ2-5	NA
CASSYSNSHQPQHF	TGTGCCAGCAGTTACTCGAATTCCCATCAGCCCCAGCATTTT	many	TRBV6-5	TRBJ1-5	NA
CASSFTGGYEQYF	TGTGCCAGCAGTTTTACAGGGGGGTACGAGCAGTACTTC	many	TRBV5-1	TRBJ2-7	TRBD1
CASRWGQEETQYF	TGTGCCAGCAGGTGGGGGCAGGAAGAGACCCAGTACTTC	many	TRBV12-3/TRBV12-4	TRBJ2-5	NA
CAISDPGREDYGYTF	TGTGCCATCAGTGACCCGGGACGGGAGGACTATGGCTACACCTTC	many	TRBV10-3	TRBJ1-2	NA
CASTTGHQPQHF	TGTGCCAGTACCACAGGGCATCAGCCCCAGCATTTT	many	TRBV19	TRBJ1-5	NA
CASSRPRDMNTEAFF	TGTGCCAGCAGCAGACCCAGGGACATGAACACTGAAGCTTTCTTT	NA	TRBV11-2	TRBJ1-1	NA
CAWSWGVGELFF	TGTGCCTGGAGTTGGGGGGTCGGGGAGCTGTTTTTT	many	TRBV30	TRBJ2-2	NA
CASGLLGTGSRSNQPQHF	TGTGCTAGTGGCTTGCTCGGGACAGGAAGTCGTAGCAATCAGCCCCAGCATTTT	NA	TRBV12-5	TRBJ1-5	TRBD1
CASRGAGTGELFF	TGCGCCAGCAGAGGGGCGGGCACCGGGGAGCTGTTTTTT	NA	TRBV4-1	TRBJ2-2	NA
CASSYVGTYNSPLHF	TGTGCCAGCAGTTATGTAGGGACCTATAATTCACCCCTCCACTTT	NA	TRBV6-2/TRBV6-3	TRBJ1-6	NA
CASSTDRSSSYEQYF	TGTGCCAGCAGCACGGACAGGAGTAGCTCCTACGAGCAGTACTTC	many	TRBV7-9	TRBJ2-7	TRBD1
CASIGSHLGNQPQHF	TGTGCCAGTATAGGTAGTCATTTGGGCAATCAGCCCCAGCATTTT	many	TRBV19	TRBJ1-5	NA
CAWRRGPGYTF	TGTGCCTGGAGGAGGGGGCCGGGCTACACCTTC	many	TRBV30	TRBJ1-2	TRBD1